A selection of T cell receptor beta chains follows, all from one sample in a study of early T cells in non-severe SARS-CoV-2 infection. MiXCR, run by TCRdb on the 5' RACE reads, gives a single entry per CDR3 protein. The table has around 67,000 distinct CDR3 sequences, roughly 10% seen once; the top ten hold roughly 6.8%. Sequenced material: whole blood. All receptors derive from an adult who was a healthcare worker with PCR-confirmed SARS-CoV-2 infection or an uninfected control (not recorded which). The CDR3 runs from the conserved cysteine through the conserved F or W. Fields, in order: CDR3 DNA, CDR3 protein, V gene, J gene, D gene, clone size. A D gene is named only where the DNA matches it firmly. The size field is filled for only some rows; it gives once, few, many or a size class.

TGTGCCAGCAGTTATTTCGGCGGGGAGCTGTTTTTT	CASSYFGGELFF	TRBV6-2/TRBV6-3	TRBJ2-2	-	many
TGTGCCAGTAGGGAGGGAATCAGTAAGAGGGCCCAGCATTTT	CASREGISKRAQHF	TRBV19	TRBJ1-5	-	many
TGTGCCAGCAGCTTCAGGGGCGTGAATGAGCAGTTCTTC	CASSFRGVNEQFF	TRBV11-2	TRBJ2-1	-	many
TGTGCCAGCAGCTTAGCCCGGTTCGGCGGACGCCGGTTCAGCACAGATACGCAGTATTTT	CASSLARFGGRRFSTDTQYF	TRBV7-2	TRBJ2-3	-	-
TGTGCCAGCAGCTTGGGCGGGACTCAGGGTGATACGCAGTATTTT	CASSLGGTQGDTQYF	TRBV5-4	TRBJ2-3	-	many
TGTGCCAGCAGCTTTGCTGACTCCTACGAGCAGTACTTC	CASSFADSYEQYF	TRBV11-2	TRBJ2-7	-	few
TGTGCCAGCAGTTCCCGACTAGCGGGAGGGCTTGTAGAGTTCTTC	CASSSRLAGGLVEFF	TRBV12-3/TRBV12-4	TRBJ2-1	TRBD2	many
TGCGCCAGCAGCCAGGGCTTGGCGGGATCTACGCAGTATTTT	CASSQGLAGSTQYF	TRBV4-1	TRBJ2-3	-	many
TGTGCCACCAGTGGCACTAGCGGGAATAACAATGAGCAGTTCTTC	CATSGTSGNNNEQFF	TRBV24-1	TRBJ2-1	TRBD2	-
TGTGCCAGTACCCTCCCCGGGTCCACAGATACGCAGTATTTT	CASTLPGSTDTQYF	TRBV11-2	TRBJ2-3	-	few
TGTGCCAGCAGTTTAATTTTCCTGGGTCGCGAGACCCAGTACTTC	CASSLIFLGRETQYF	TRBV12-3/TRBV12-4	TRBJ2-5	-	once
TGTGCCAGCAGACCCGGGACCGTTCTCTACGAGCAGTACTTC	CASRPGTVLYEQYF	TRBV11-2	TRBJ2-7	-	many
TGCAGTGCTAGAGACGGTAGCGACAGCCAAGAGACCCAGTACTTC	CSARDGSDSQETQYF	TRBV20-1	TRBJ2-5	-	few
TGTGCCAGCTCACCATCCACAGAGATTAACCTCTATGGCTACACCTTC	CASSPSTEINLYGYTF	TRBV18	TRBJ1-2	-	-
TGTGCCAGCAGTCAAACAGGGACTGGAAACACCATATATTTT	CASSQTGTGNTIYF	TRBV3-1	TRBJ1-3	-	-
TGTGCCAGCAACCCGGGACTAGCAGCAGATACGCAGTATTTT	CASNPGLAADTQYF	TRBV27	TRBJ2-3	TRBD2	few
TGTGCCAGTGACGGGAGGGGCGTTAATGAGCAGTTCTTC	CASDGRGVNEQFF	TRBV19	TRBJ2-1	TRBD2	few
TGTGCCAGCAGTCCTCTGTTCTCTGGGGCCAACGTCCTGACTTTC	CASSPLFSGANVLTF	TRBV7-6	TRBJ2-6	-	few
TGTGCCAGCAGCCAAGTTAAGGGGGCGAACGAGCAGTACTTC	CASSQVKGANEQYF	TRBV14	TRBJ2-7	TRBD1	few
TGCGCCAGCAGCCAGGCCATGGGGTCCTTACCCTACGAGCAGTACTTC	CASSQAMGSLPYEQYF	TRBV4-3	TRBJ2-7	-	-
TGTGCCATCAGTGAGGGTAGCGGGGGGACCTACGAGCAGTACTTC	CAISEGSGGTYEQYF	TRBV10-3	TRBJ2-7	TRBD2	many
TGTGCCAGCAGCCGGGACAGGGAATATGGCTACACCTTC	CASSRDREYGYTF	TRBV11-1	TRBJ1-2	TRBD1	-
TGTGCCAGCAGTTTATCAGGAGCTGCGTCCATCAAGGCAGATACGCAGTATTTT	CASSLSGAASIKADTQYF	TRBV27	TRBJ2-3	-	few
TGCAGCGCGCGACAGAGCTCCTACGAGCAGTACTTC	CSARQSSYEQYF	TRBV29-1	TRBJ2-7	-	-
TGTGCCAGCAGTTACTCGACTAGGGGTTTGGTCTCCTACGAGCAGTACTTC	CASSYSTRGLVSYEQYF	TRBV6-2/TRBV6-3	TRBJ2-7	-	many
TGTGCCAGCAGCCCCCGGGGGAGTACGGGGCAGTACTTC	CASSPRGSTGQYF	TRBV11-2	TRBJ2-7	-	many
TGCAGCGTGCGGACAGGGAGAAGCTCCTACGAGCAGTACTTC	CSVRTGRSSYEQYF	TRBV29-1	TRBJ2-7	TRBD1	few
TGCAGCGTTGATTCAAACACCGGGGAGCTGTTTTTT	CSVDSNTGELFF	TRBV29-1	TRBJ2-2	-	few
TGTGCCAGCAGCTTCGGGACAGGGGTGGCAGATACGCAGTATTTT	CASSFGTGVADTQYF	TRBV5-6	TRBJ2-3	TRBD1	many
TGTGCCACCAGCAGAAGCATTGTTTCACCCCTCCACTTT	CATSRSIVSPLHF	TRBV15	TRBJ1-6	-	few
TGTGCCAGCAGCTTAGACAGGACCAACAAAGCTTTCTTT	CASSLDRTNKAFF	TRBV7-2	TRBJ1-1	-	few
TGTGCCACCAGCAAGGGGTCGGGCAGGGTGAGCGGCTACGAGCAGTACTTC	CATSKGSGRVSGYEQYF	TRBV2	TRBJ2-7	-	few
TGCAGCGTTGAAAGAAGACTAGTCAACAATGAGCAGTTCTTC	CSVERRLVNNEQFF	TRBV29-1	TRBJ2-1	-	few
TGCGCCAGCAGCTCCCCGGGGGCGTACACCTTC	CASSSPGAYTF	TRBV5-1	TRBJ1-2	-	many
TGCGCCAGCAGTGAAACCACCACTGAGCAGTTCTTC	CASSETTTEQFF	TRBV10-1	TRBJ2-1	-	few
TGTGCCAGCAGTGGGACTAGCGGGGGGCCCAAAAACATTCAGTACTTC	CASSGTSGGPKNIQYF	TRBV27	TRBJ2-4	TRBD2	many
TGTGCCAGCAGCTGGGACAGGGGGCAAGGGGCCAACGTCCTGACTTTC	CASSWDRGQGANVLTF	TRBV5-4	TRBJ2-6	TRBD1	many
TGTGCCTGGAGTTTAAGCGTGGACACTGAAGCTTTCTTT	CAWSLSVDTEAFF	TRBV30	TRBJ1-1	-	many
TGTGCCAGCAGCTTAAGGCAGGGTCTGGGCTACACCTTC	CASSLRQGLGYTF	TRBV7-9	TRBJ1-2	-	few
TGTGCCAGTAGTAGAATTGGGATCTACAATCAGCCCCAGCATTTT	CASSRIGIYNQPQHF	TRBV19	TRBJ1-5	-	-
TGTGCCAGCAGCACGCCAACAGTTAACTATGGCTACACCTTC	CASSTPTVNYGYTF	TRBV5-4	TRBJ1-2	-	many
TGCGCCAGCAGCCATGGGACTACCTACGAGCAGTACTTC	CASSHGTTYEQYF	TRBV5-1	TRBJ2-7	TRBD2	few
TGCGCCAGCAGCCAAGTAGGAGGGCCTGGAAACACCATATATTTT	CASSQVGGPGNTIYF	TRBV4-3	TRBJ1-3	-	many
TGTGCCAGCAGTGATCCCGGGGGGGGCAATGGGGGCACAGATACGCAGTATTTT	CASSDPGGGNGGTDTQYF	TRBV25-1	TRBJ2-3	TRBD2	many
TGTGCCAGCAGCAAGGGTCATCAAACGCCTTTCTTC	CASSKGHQTPFF	TRBV7-2	TRBJ2-1	-	few
TGCGCCAGCAGCCTCCGAGAATGGACCGAAGAAAAACTGTTTTTT	CASSLREWTEEKLFF	TRBV4-1	TRBJ1-4	-	-